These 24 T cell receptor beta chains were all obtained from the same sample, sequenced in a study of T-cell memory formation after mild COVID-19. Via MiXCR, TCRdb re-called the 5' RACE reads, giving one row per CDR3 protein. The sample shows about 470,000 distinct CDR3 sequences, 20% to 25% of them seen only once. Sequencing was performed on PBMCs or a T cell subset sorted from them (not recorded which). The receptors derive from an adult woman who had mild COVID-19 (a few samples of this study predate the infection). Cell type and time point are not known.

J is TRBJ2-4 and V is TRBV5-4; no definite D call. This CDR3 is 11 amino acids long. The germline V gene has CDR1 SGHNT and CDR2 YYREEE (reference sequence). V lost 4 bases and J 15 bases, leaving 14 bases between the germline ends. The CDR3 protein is CASSIGPESYF. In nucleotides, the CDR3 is TGTGCCAGCAGCATCGGACCGGAATCGTACTTC.

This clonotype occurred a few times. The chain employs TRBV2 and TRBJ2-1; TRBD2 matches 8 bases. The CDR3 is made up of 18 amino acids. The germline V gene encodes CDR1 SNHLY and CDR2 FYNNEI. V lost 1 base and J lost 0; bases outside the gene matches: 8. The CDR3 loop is CASSEGLAGLSSYNEQFF. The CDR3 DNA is TGTGCCAGCAGTGAAGGGCTAGCGGGCCTGAGCTCCTACAATGAGCAGTTCTTC.

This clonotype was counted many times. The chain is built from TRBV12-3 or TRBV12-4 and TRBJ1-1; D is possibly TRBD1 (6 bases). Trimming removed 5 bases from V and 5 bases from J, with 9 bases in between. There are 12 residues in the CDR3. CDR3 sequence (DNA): TGTGCCAGCAGTGACAGGTTTACTGAAGCTTTCTTT. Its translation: CASSDRFTEAFF.

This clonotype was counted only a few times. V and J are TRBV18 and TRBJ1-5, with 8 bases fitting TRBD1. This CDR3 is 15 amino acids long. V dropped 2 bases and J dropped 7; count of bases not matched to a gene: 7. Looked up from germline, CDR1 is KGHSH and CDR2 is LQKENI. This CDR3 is CASSPGQGAVQPQHF. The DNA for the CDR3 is TGTGCCAGCTCACCAGGCCAGGGGGCCGTACAGCCCCAGCATTTT.

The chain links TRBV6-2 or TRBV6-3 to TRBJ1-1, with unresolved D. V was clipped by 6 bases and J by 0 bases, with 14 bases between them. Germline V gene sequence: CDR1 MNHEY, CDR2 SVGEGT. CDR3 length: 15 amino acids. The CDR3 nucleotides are TGTGCCAGCAGCCGCCCCCTCGAGTTGAACACTGAAGCTTTCTTT. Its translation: CASSRPLELNTEAFF.

The CDR3 nucleotides read TGTGCCACCTCCGGGACTAGATTAGACAATGAGCAGTTCTTC. Translating gives CATSGTRLDNEQFF. The V gene is TRBV6-5, the J gene TRBJ2-1; 8 bases align to TRBD2. This CDR3 has 14 residues. Per the germline V gene, CDR1 is MNHEY and CDR2 is SVGAGI. Unmatched junction bases numbered 10, after V lost 10 bases and J lost 5 bases.

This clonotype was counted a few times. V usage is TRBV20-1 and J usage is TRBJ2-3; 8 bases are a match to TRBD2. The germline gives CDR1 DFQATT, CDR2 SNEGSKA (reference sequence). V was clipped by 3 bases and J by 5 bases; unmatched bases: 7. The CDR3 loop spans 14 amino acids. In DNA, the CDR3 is TGCAGTGCTAGTCCCCCCGGGGGGGTAGATACGCAGTATTTT. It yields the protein CSASPPGGVDTQYF.

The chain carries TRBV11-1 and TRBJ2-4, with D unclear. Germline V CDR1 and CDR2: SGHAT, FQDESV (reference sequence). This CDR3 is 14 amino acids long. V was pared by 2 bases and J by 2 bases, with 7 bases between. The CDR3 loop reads CASSLTWTKNIQYF. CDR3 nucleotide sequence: TGTGCCAGCAGCTTAACGTGGACCAAAAACATTCAGTACTTC.

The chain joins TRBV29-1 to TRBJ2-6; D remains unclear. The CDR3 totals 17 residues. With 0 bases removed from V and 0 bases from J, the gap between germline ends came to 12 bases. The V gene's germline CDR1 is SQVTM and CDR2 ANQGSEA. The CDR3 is CSVEDRNRVSGANVLTF. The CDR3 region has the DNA TGCAGCGTTGAAGATAGGAACAGAGTCTCTGGGGCCAACGTCCTGACTTTC. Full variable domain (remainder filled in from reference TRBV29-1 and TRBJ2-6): SAVISQKPSRDICQRGTSLTIQCQVDSQVTMMFWYRQQPGQSLTLIATANQGSEATYESGFVIDKFPISRPNLTFSTLTVSNMSPEDSSIYLCSVEDRNRVSGANVLTFGAGSRLTVL.

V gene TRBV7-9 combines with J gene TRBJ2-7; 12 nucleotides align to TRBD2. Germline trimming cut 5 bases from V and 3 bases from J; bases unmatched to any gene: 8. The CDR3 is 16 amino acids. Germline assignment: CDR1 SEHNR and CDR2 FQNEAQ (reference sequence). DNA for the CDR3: TGTGCCAGCAGCCCTCGGACTAGCGGGGATCTCTACGAGCAGTACTTC. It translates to CASSPRTSGDLYEQYF.

The CDR3 protein is CASSYQGVGANVLTF. CDR3 sequence (DNA): TGTGCCAGCAGTTACCAGGGGGTTGGGGCCAACGTCCTGACTTTC. The chain has TRBV6-2 or TRBV6-3 and TRBJ2-6, with TRBD1 matching 7 bases. Trimming removed 2 bases from V and 3 bases from J; junction bases left unmatched: 1. The CDR3 is made up of 15 amino acids. The germline gives CDR1 MNHEY, CDR2 SVGEGT.

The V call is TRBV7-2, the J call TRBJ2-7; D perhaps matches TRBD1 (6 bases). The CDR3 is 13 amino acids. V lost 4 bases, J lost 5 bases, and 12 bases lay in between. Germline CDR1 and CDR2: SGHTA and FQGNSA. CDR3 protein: CASSSAGADEQYF. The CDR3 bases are TGTGCCAGCAGCTCCGCAGGGGCGGACGAGCAGTACTTC.

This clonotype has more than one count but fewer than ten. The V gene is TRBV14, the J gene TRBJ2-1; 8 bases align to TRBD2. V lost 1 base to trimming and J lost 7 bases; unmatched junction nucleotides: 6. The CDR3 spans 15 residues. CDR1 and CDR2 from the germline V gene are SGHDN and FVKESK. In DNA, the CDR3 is TGTGCCAGCAGCCAAGCAGCGGGGGTTGTGAATGAGCAGTTCTTC. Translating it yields CASSQAAGVVNEQFF.

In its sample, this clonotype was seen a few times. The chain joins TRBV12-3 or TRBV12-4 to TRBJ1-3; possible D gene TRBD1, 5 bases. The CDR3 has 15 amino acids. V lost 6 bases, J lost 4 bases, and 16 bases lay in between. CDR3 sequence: CASSWPGRAGNTIYF. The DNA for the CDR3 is TGTGCCAGCAGCTGGCCTGGCAGGGCCGGAAACACCATATATTTT.

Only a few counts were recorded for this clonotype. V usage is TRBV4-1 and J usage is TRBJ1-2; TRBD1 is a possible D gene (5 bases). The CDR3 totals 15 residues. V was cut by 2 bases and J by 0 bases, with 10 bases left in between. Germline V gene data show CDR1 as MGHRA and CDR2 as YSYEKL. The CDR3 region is CASSQIQDANYGYTF. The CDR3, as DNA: TGCGCCAGCAGCCAAATACAGGACGCTAACTATGGCTACACCTTC.

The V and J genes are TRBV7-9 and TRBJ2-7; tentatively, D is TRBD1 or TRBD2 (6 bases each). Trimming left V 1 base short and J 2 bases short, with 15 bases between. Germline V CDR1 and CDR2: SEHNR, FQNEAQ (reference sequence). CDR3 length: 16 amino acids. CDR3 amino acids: CASSLVGGGPPYEQYF. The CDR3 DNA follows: TGTGCCAGCAGCTTAGTTGGAGGGGGTCCCCCCTACGAGCAGTACTTC.

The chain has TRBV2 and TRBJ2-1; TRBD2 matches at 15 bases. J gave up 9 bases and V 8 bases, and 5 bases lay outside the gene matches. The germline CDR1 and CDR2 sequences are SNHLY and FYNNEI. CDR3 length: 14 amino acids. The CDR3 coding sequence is TGTGCCAGCCGTCCGGGACTAGCGGGAGGTGAGCAGTTCTTC. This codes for CASRPGLAGGEQFF.

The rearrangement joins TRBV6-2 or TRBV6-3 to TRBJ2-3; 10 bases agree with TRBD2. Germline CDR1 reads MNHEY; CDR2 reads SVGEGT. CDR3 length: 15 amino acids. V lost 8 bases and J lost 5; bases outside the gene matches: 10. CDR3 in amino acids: CASQQAGGPGDTQYF. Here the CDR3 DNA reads TGTGCCAGCCAGCAAGCGGGGGGGCCTGGAGATACGCAGTATTTT.

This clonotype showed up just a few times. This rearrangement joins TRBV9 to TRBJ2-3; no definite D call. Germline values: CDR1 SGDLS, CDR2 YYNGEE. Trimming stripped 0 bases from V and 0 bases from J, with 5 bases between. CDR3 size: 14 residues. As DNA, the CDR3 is TGTGCCAGCAGCGTAGGGCCTAGCACAGATACGCAGTATTTT. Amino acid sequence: CASSVGPSTDTQYF.

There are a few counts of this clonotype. This CDR3 reads CASSFAGVGNEQFF. CDR3 DNA: TGTGCCAGCAGCTTCGCGGGAGTGGGCAATGAGCAGTTCTTC. The J gene is TRBJ2-1, the V gene TRBV11-3; TRBD2 agrees at 7 bases. Germline CDR1 is SGHNT and CDR2 is YENEEA. The V gene end was trimmed by 3 bases and the J gene end by 6 bases; junction bases not matched to a gene: 5. The CDR3 spans 14 residues.

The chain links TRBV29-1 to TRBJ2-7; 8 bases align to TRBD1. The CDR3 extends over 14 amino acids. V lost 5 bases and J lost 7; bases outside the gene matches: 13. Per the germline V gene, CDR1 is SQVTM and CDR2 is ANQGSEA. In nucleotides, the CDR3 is TGCAGCGTTCGGGACAGGACCCCAACTGGGGAGCAGTACTTC. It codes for CSVRDRTPTGEQYF.

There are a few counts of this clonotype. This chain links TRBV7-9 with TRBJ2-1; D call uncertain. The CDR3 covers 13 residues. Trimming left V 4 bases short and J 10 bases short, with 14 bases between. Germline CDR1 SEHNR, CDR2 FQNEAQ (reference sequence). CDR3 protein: CASSSPASREQFF. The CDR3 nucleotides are TGTGCCAGCAGCTCGCCCGCGAGTCGGGAGCAGTTCTTC.

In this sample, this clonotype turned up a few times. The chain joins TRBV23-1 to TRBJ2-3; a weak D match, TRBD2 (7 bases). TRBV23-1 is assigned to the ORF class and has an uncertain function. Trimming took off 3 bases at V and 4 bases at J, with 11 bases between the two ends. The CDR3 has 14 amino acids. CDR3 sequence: CASSHAGASDTQYF. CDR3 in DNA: TGCGCCAGCAGTCATGCGGGGGCATCAGATACGCAGTATTTT.

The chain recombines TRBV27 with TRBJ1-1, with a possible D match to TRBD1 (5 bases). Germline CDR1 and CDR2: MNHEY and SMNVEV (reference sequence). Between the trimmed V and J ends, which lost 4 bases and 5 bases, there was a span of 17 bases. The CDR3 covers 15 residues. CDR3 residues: CASSSPRRGGTEAFF. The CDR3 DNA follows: TGTGCCAGCAGTTCCCCAAGGCGCGGGGGGACTGAAGCTTTCTTT.